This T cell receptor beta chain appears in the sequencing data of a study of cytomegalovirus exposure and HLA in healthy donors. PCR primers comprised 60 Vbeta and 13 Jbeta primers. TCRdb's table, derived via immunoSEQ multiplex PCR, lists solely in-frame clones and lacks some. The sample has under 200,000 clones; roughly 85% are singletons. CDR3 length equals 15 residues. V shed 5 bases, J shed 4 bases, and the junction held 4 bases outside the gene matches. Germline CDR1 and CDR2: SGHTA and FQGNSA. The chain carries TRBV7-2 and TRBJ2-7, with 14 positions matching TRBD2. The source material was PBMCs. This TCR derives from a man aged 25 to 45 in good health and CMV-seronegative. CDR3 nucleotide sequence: TGTGCCAGCAGCGGCGGGACTAGCGGGAGTTACGAGCAGTACTTC. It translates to CASSGGTSGSYEQYF.